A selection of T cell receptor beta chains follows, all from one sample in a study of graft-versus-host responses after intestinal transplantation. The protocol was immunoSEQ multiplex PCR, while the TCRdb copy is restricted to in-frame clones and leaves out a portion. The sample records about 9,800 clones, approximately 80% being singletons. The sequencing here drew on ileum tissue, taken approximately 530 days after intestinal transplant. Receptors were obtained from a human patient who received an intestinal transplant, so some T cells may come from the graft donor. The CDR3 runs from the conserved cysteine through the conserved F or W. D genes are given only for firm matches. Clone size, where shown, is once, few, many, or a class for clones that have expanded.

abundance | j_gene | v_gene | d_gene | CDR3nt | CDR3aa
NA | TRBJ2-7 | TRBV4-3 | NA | TGCGCCAGCAGCCAAGCTACCGGGAACTTTTTCTCCTACGAGCAGTACTTC | CASSQATGNFFSYEQYF
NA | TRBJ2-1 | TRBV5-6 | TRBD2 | TGTGCCAGCAGCTCTGGGAGCGGGATTTACTACAATGAGCAGTTCTTC | CASSSGSGIYYNEQFF
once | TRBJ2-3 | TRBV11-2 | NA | TGTGCCAGCAGCTCGGGGTTAGCACCCCAGTATTTT | CASSSGLAPQYF
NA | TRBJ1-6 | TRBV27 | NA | TGTGCCAGCAGTTTACGGGCGTATAATTCACCCCTCCACTTT | CASSLRAYNSPLHF
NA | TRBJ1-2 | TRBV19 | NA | TGTGCCAGTAGTATAGGCCAGGGTTCCTATGGCTACACCTTC | CASSIGQGSYGYTF
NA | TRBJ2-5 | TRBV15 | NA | TGTGCCACCAGCAGAGATTCGGGGATGGAGACCCAGTACTTC | CATSRDSGMETQYF
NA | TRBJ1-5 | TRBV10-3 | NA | TGTGCCAGTGGAATTCACGGGAACAGCAATCAGCCCCAGCATTTT | CASGIHGNSNQPQHF
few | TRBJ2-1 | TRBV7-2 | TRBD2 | TGTGCCAGCAGTTTAGCGGGAGGGGTCGGTGGTATCGATGAGCAGTTCTTC | CASSLAGGVGGIDEQFF
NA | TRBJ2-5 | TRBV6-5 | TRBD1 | TGTGCCAGCAGCCGCGAGGACAGGGTGCAAGAGACCCAGTACTTC | CASSREDRVQETQYF
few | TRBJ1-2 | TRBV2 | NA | TGTGCCAGCAGCCCGACAGCAGACTATGGCTACACCTTC | CASSPTADYGYTF
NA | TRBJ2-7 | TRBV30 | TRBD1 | TGTGCCTGGAGTCTCCCGGGACAGGGAACATGGAGGGCATCCGAGCAGTACTTC | CAWSLPGQGTWRASEQYF
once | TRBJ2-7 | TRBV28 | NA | TGTGCCAGCAGTTTGGACCGAGCCTACGAGCAGTACTTC | CASSLDRAYEQYF
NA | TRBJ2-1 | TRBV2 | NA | TGTGCCAGCAGTACCTACAATGAGCAGTTCTTC | CASSTYNEQFF
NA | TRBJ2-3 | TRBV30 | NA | TGTGCCTGGAGCGGACTTAACACAGATACGCAGTATTTT | CAWSGLNTDTQYF
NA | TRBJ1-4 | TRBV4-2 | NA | TGTGCCAGCAGCCAAGAACCCCAGAGTAATGAAAAACTGTTTTTT | CASSQEPQSNEKLFF
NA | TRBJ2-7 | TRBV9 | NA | TGTGCCAGCAGCGTAGGACCTAGCTCCTACGAGCAGTACTTC | CASSVGPSSYEQYF
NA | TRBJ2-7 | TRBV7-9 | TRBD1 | TGTGCCAGCAGCTTAGCGGCAGGGGGCGAGCAGTACTTC | CASSLAAGGEQYF
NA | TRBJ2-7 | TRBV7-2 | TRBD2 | TGTGCCAGCAGCCCTAGGACTAGCGGGCTCTACGAGCAGTACTTC | CASSPRTSGLYEQYF
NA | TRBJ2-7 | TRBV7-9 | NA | TGTGCCAGCAGCCGGGACACCTACGAGCAGTACTTC | CASSRDTYEQYF
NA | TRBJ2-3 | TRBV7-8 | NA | TGTGCCAGCAGCTTAAACAGACCTAGCACAGATACGCAGTATTTT | CASSLNRPSTDTQYF
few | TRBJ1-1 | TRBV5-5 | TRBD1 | TGTGCCAGCAGCGGACAACAGGGGAGGACTGAAGCTTTCTTT | CASSGQQGRTEAFF
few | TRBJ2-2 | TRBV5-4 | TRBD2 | TGTGCCAGCAGCTCCCTAGCGGGGGGTTACACCGGGGAGCTGTTTTTT | CASSSLAGGYTGELFF
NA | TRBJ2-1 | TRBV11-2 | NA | TGTGCCAGCAGCCCGACCCTGGTAGGGCTCAATGAGCAGTTCTTC | CASSPTLVGLNEQFF
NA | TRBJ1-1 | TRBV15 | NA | TGTGCCACCAGCAGAAGCCTGAACACTGAAGCTTTCTTT | CATSRSLNTEAFF
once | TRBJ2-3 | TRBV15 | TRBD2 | TGTGCCACCAGCAGAAAACCCCTTGTGGGCGGGAGATCCACAGATACGCAGTATTTT | CATSRKPLVGGRSTDTQYF
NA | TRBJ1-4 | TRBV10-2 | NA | TGCGCCAGCAGTGAGTGGACAGCAACTAATGAAAAACTGTTTTTT | CASSEWTATNEKLFF
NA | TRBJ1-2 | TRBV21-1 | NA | TGTGCCAAAGAGGACAGGGGGTTAGGCTACACCTTC | CAKEDRGLGYTF
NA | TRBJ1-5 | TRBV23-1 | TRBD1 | TGCGCCAGAGAACGACCCCAAGAACTGACAGGGGAGGCTCTAATCAATCAGCCCCAGCATTTT | CARERPQELTGEALINQPQHF
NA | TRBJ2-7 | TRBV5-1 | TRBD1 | TGCGCCAGCAGCCCGTCGGGGACAGGGCTGTACGAGCAGTACTTC | CASSPSGTGLYEQYF
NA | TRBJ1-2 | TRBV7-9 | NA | TGTGCCAGCAGTCCGGGCCCTGACTTCTATGGCTACACCTTC | CASSPGPDFYGYTF
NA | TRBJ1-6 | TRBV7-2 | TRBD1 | TGTGCCAGCAGCCCACAGGGGTATTCACCCCTCCACTTT | CASSPQGYSPLHF
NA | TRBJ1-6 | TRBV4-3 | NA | TGCGCCAGCAGCCAAGATCAAGGGAATTCACCCCTCCACTTT | CASSQDQGNSPLHF
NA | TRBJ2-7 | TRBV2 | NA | TGTGCCACCACCCAGGGGAGCTCCTACGAGCAGTACTTC | CATTQGSSYEQYF
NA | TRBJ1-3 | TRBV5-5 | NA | TGTGCCAGCAGCCGGACGGGGACTATTATCTCTGGAAACACCATATATTTT | CASSRTGTIISGNTIYF